Following are 22 T cell receptor beta chains from one sample sequenced in a study of cytomegalovirus exposure and HLA in healthy donors. The PCR had 60 Vbeta and 13 Jbeta primers. Sequenced by immunoSEQ multiplex PCR; TCRdb stores in-frame clones only, minus some. Recorded for this sample: some 60,000 clones. Sequenced input: PBMCs. Receptors were obtained from a man aged 25 to 40 in good health and CMV-seropositive.

The V call is TRBV19, the J call TRBJ1-5, with 10 nucleotides matching TRBD1. V shed 11 bases, J shed 4 bases, and the junction held 5 bases outside the gene matches. This CDR3 spans 13 amino acids. Germline values: CDR1 LNHDA, CDR2 SQIVND (reference sequence). CDR3 in DNA: TGTGCCTCGACAGGGGGCTTTAATCAGCCCCAGCATTTT. Translating it yields CASTGGFNQPQHF.

V gene TRBV7-2 combines with J gene TRBJ2-1; 15 nucleotides align to TRBD2. The CDR3 totals 17 residues. Trimming at V came to 5 bases and at J to 9 bases, leaving 11 bases not matched to a gene. Per the germline V gene, CDR1 is SGHTA and CDR2 is FQGNSA. The CDR3 DNA is TGTGCCAGCAGCCCACCGGGACTAGCGGGAGGAGGGATTGAGCAGTTCTTC. Translation gives CASSPPGLAGGGIEQFF.

The chain is built from TRBV2 and TRBJ2-3; 8 nucleotides agree with TRBD2. The CDR3 runs 15 residues. With 3 bases clipped from V and 7 bases from J, the junction kept 9 bases outside the gene matches. The V gene's germline CDR1 is SNHLY and CDR2 FYNNEI. The DNA of the CDR3 is TGTGCCAGCAGTGAGGACGGGGGGGCCTCACATACGCAGTATTTT. Translation gives CASSEDGGASHTQYF.

The chain links TRBV4-1 to TRBJ2-7, with TRBD1 identical over 9 bases. After removal of 3 bases from V and 5 bases from J, the junction contained 5 bases not matched to a gene. CDR1 and CDR2 (germline): MGHRA, YSYEKL. The CDR3 spans 14 residues. This CDR3 reads CASSQGTGLDEQYF. The CDR3 nucleotides read TGCGCCAGCAGCCAGGGGACAGGGTTGGACGAGCAGTACTTC.

V is TRBV29-1 and J is TRBJ2-5, with a weak D call TRBD2 (6 bases). Deletions cut 7 bases from V and 5 bases from J, with 17 bases between. Looked up from germline, CDR1 is SQVTM and CDR2 is ANQGSEA. CDR3 size: 13 residues. The CDR3 loop reads CSATGTFTETQYF. CDR3 sequence (DNA): TGCAGCGCAACTGGGACTTTCACGGAGACCCAGTACTTC.

The chain links TRBV1 to TRBJ2-1; TRBD2, the table's D call, lacks a check against the DNA. TRBV1 constitutes a pseudogene. The length of the CDR3 is 16 residues. CDR3 sequence reads: CTSSQGSERVSNEQFF. In nucleotides, the CDR3 is TGCACCAGCAGCCAAGGAAGCGAGCGGGTCTCCAATGAGCAGTTCTTC.

The J gene is TRBJ2-2, the V gene TRBV6-4, with TRBD2 matching over 12 bases. Germline values: CDR1 MRHNA, CDR2 SNTAGT. The CDR3 is 15 amino acids. V lost 5 bases and J lost 4; bases outside the gene matches: 2. The CDR3 protein is CASSSTSGSTGELFF. The CDR3, as DNA: TGTGCCAGCAGTTCGACTAGCGGGAGCACCGGGGAGCTGTTTTTT.

The chain couples TRBV13 to TRBJ1-4; weak D call: TRBD1 (5 bases). The CDR3 runs to 14 residues. The germline CDR1 and CDR2 sequences are PRHDT and FYEKMQ (reference sequence). V was pared by 5 bases and J by 5 bases, with 12 bases between. The CDR3 bases are TGTGCCAGCAGCATGCGACAGTTAAATGAAAAACTGTTTTTT. Translating it yields CASSMRQLNEKLFF.

Written as DNA, the CDR3 is TGTGCCAGCAGTTACCTGGGACAGGGGATAGAGACCCAGTACTTC. Protein sequence: CASSYLGQGIETQYF. This chain uses TRBV6-5 with TRBJ2-5; the match to TRBD1 covers 10 bases. Germline CDR1 reads MNHEY; CDR2 reads SVGAGI. The CDR3 covers 15 residues. V dropped 2 bases and J dropped 4; count of bases not matched to a gene: 4.

As regards this clone: Other DNA sequences in the sample encode the same CDR3. V is TRBV6-5 and J is TRBJ1-1; D is uncertain. The V end lost 2 bases, the J end lost 1 base, and 5 bases lay between the germline ends. CDR3 size: 13 residues. Germline V gene sequence: CDR1 MNHEY, CDR2 SVGAGI. CDR3 bases: TGTGCCAGCAGTTACGGGCGGAACACTGAAGCTTTCTTT. It translates to CASSYGRNTEAFF.

CDR3 DNA sequence: TGTGCCTGGCGACAGGGGAACACCGGGGAGCTGTTTTTT. It yields the protein CAWRQGNTGELFF. V gene TRBV30 combines with J gene TRBJ2-2, with 7 bases that match TRBD1. Germline V gene sequence: CDR1 GTSNPN, CDR2 SVGIG (reference sequence). The CDR3 is made up of 13 amino acids. Germline trimming cut 5 bases from V and 1 base from J; bases unmatched to any gene: 1.

This sequence joins TRBV19 and TRBJ2-7, with a possible D match to TRBD2 (6 bases). Trimming took 2 bases from V and 0 from J, leaving 8 bases between them. The CDR3 is 14 amino acids. Germline V gives CDR1 LNHDA, CDR2 SQIVND (reference sequence). DNA of the CDR3: TGTGCCAGTAGTATATTCGGGAGCTCCTACGAGCAGTACTTC. Translation gives CASSIFGSSYEQYF.

V usage is TRBV27 and J usage is TRBJ2-7; 9 positions agree with TRBD2. This CDR3 spans 14 amino acids. Trimming took 5 bases from V and 2 from J; bases not matched to a gene: 4. The germline V gene has CDR1 MNHEY and CDR2 SMNVEV (reference sequence). The CDR3 region has the DNA TGTGCCAGCAGTGTAAGCGGGGGGACCTACGAGCAGTACTTC. Translated: CASSVSGGTYEQYF.

Turning to this clone: At one of its ends the junction is not consistent with the germline gene, which may arise from a read error. This rearrangement joins TRBV7-9 to TRBJ2-1; the D gene is possibly TRBD2 (7 bases). This CDR3 contains 16 residues. Looked up from germline, CDR1 is SEHNR and CDR2 is FQNEAQ (reference sequence). CDR3: CASSYSWGGSDNEQFF. For the CDR3, the DNA is TGTGCCAGCAGCTATTCCTGGGGGGGCTCCGACAATGAGCAGTTCTTC.

The chain couples TRBV5-6 to TRBJ2-1, with D perhaps matching TRBD1 (6 bases). The CDR3 is made up of 14 amino acids. CDR1 and CDR2 from the germline V gene are SGHDT and YYEEEE. Trimming pared 2 bases from V and 6 bases from J, leaving 12 bases between. CDR3 sequence: CASSLKGVVNEQFF. The CDR3, as DNA: TGTGCCAGCAGCTTAAAGGGGGTAGTCAATGAGCAGTTCTTC. Using reference TRBV5-6 and TRBJ2-1 for the parts outside the CDR3, the full variable domain is DAGVTQSPTHLIKTRGQQVTLRCSPKSGHDTVSWYQQALGQGPQFIFQYYEEEERQRGNFPDRFSGHQFPNYSSELNVNALLLGDSALYLCASSLKGVVNEQFFGPGTRLTVL.

V gene TRBV7-6 combines with J gene TRBJ2-4, with D perhaps matching TRBD2 (6 bases). The CDR3 runs 13 residues. Trimming removed 1 base at V and 15 bases at J, with 16 bases between. The germline CDR1 and CDR2 sequences are SGHVS and FNYEAQ. CDR3 sequence reads: CASSLGGAVELYF. DNA of the CDR3: TGTGCCAGCAGCTTAGGCGGGGCAGTAGAGCTGTACTTC.

The V call is TRBV5-6, the J call TRBJ2-3, with 12 bases lining up with TRBD2. This CDR3 contains 18 residues. CDR1 and CDR2 (germline): SGHDT, YYEEEE. V gave up 4 bases and J gave up 4 bases; unmatched junction bases: 13. CDR3 nucleotide sequence: TGTGCCAGCAGCCTCCCTGCTAGCGGGAGGGCCCGGGCAGATACGCAGTATTTT. It is translated as CASSLPASGRARADTQYF.

The chain is built from TRBV4-1 and TRBJ2-2, with 8 bases identical to TRBD1. The CDR3 is made up of 15 amino acids. With 4 bases clipped from V and 8 bases from J, the junction kept 9 bases outside the gene matches. Germline loops: CDR1 MGHRA, CDR2 YSYEKL. The CDR3 coding sequence is TGCGCCAGCAGCCCGAGCCCGACAGGGGCGGGGGAGCTGTTTTTT. Translated, it gives CASSPSPTGAGELFF.

CDR3 nucleotides: TGTGCCAGCAGCTCGCAGACAGGGGCCACTGAAGCTTTCTTT. Protein product: CASSSQTGATEAFF. The rearrangement uses TRBV9 and TRBJ1-1; TRBD1 aligns across 8 bases. Germline lookup yields CDR1 SGDLS and CDR2 YYNGEE. The CDR3 is 14 amino acids. The ends lost 4 bases at V and 4 bases at J; junction bases unmatched: 6.

J is TRBJ1-2 and V is TRBV30, with a possible D match to TRBD1 (6 bases). The CDR3 is made up of 15 amino acids. Germline values: CDR1 GTSNPN, CDR2 SVGIG (reference sequence). V was pared by 3 bases and J by 5 bases, with 19 bases between. CDR3 protein: CAWRRAGGAGYGYTF. CDR3 in DNA: TGTGCCTGGAGGCGCGCGGGGGGGGCAGGGTATGGCTACACCTTC.

V gene TRBV6-5 combines with J gene TRBJ2-7; D call uncertain. Trimming took 5 bases from V and 4 from J, leaving 12 bases between them. The CDR3 has 13 residues. Germline V gene sequence: CDR1 MNHEY, CDR2 SVGAGI. The CDR3 DNA sequence: TGTGCCAGCAGTGTCCGGGTTCGTTACGAGCAGTACTTC. Translation gives CASSVRVRYEQYF.

The rearrangement uses TRBV18 and TRBJ1-1; D unclear. The germline V gene encodes CDR1 KGHSH and CDR2 LQKENI. V shed 2 bases and J shed 0 bases, with 4 bases lying between them. The CDR3 runs to 13 residues. This chain's CDR3 is CASSPGMNTEAFF. CDR3 DNA sequence: TGTGCCAGCTCACCAGGCATGAACACTGAAGCTTTCTTT.